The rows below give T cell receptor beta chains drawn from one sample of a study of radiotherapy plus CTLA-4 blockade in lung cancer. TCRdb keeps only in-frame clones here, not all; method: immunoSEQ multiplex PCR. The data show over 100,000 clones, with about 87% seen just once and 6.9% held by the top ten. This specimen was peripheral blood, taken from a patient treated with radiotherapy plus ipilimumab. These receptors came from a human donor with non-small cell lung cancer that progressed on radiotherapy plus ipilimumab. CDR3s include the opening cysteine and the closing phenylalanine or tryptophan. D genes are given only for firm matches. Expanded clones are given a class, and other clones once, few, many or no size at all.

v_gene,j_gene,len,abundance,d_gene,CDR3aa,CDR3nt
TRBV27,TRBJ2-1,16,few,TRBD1,CASNRGQGEAENEQFF,TGTGCCAGTAACCGGGGACAGGGAGAAGCGGAGAATGAGCAGTTCTTC
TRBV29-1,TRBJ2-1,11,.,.,CSVSPSREQFF,TGCAGCGTCTCCCCAAGTAGGGAGCAGTTCTTC
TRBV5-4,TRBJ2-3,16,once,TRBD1,CASSPPGQRIPDTQYF,TGTGCCAGCAGCCCTCCGGGACAGAGGATACCAGATACGCAGTATTTT
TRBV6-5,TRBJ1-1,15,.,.,CASSYWTSGDTEAFF,TGTGCCAGCAGTTATTGGACCTCAGGGGACACTGAAGCTTTCTTT
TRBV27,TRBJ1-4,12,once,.,CASSKGSGKLFF,TGTGCCAGCAGTAAAGGGTCGGGAAAACTGTTTTTT
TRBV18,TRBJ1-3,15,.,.,CASSQLGTSGNTIYF,TGTGCCAGCTCTCAACTAGGAACCTCTGGAAACACCATATATTTT
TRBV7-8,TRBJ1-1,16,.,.,CASSLNQGSLNTEAFF,TGTGCCAGCAGCTTAAATCAGGGCTCGCTGAACACTGAAGCTTTCTTT
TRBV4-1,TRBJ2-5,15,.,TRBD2,CASSQVTGGRETQYF,TGCGCCAGCAGCCAAGTTACGGGGGGTCGAGAGACCCAGTACTTC
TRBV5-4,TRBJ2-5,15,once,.,CASSQQDRLSETQYF,TGTGCCAGCAGCCAACAAGACAGACTTTCGGAGACCCAGTACTTC
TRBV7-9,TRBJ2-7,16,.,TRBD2,CASSRGLAGGPGEQYF,TGTGCCAGCAGCCGAGGACTAGCGGGAGGGCCCGGCGAGCAGTACTTC
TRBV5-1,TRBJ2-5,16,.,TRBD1,CASSLTGGNHQETQYF,TGCGCCAGCAGCCTGACAGGGGGCAATCACCAAGAGACCCAGTACTTC
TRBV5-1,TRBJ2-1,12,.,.,CASSATSFLKFF,TGCGCCAGCAGCGCGACTAGTTTTCTTAAGTTCTTC
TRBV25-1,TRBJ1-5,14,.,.,CASSVYGSNQPQHF,TGTGCCAGCAGTGTATACGGTAGCAATCAGCCCCAGCATTTT
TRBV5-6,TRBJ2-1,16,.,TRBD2,CASSLSNSGGLPEQFF,TGTGCCAGCAGCTTAAGTAATAGCGGGGGACTACCAGAGCAGTTCTTC
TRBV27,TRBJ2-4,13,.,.,CASSSQGWDIQYF,TGTGCCAGCAGTTCTCAGGGATGGGACATTCAGTACTTC
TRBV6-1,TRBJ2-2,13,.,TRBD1,CASRDRPTGELFF,TGTGCCAGCAGGGACAGGCCCACCGGGGAGCTGTTTTTT
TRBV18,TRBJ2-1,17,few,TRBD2,CASSPQKSGSSYNEQFF,TGTGCCAGCTCACCGCAAAAGAGCGGGAGTTCCTACAATGAGCAGTTCTTC
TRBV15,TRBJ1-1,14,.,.,CATSRRGYGTEAFF,TGTGCCACCAGCAGACGGGGTTATGGCACTGAAGCTTTCTTT
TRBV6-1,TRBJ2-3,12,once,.,CASTLGADTQYF,TGTGCCAGCACATTAGGAGCGGATACGCAGTATTTT
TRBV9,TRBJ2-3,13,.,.,CASSSQIPDTQYF,TGTGCCAGCAGCTCGCAGATACCAGATACGCAGTATTTT
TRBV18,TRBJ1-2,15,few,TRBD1,CASSPQTGDYYGYTF,TGTGCCAGCTCACCACAGACAGGGGATTACTATGGCTACACCTTC
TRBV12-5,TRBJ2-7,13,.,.,CASGLVAPYEQYF,TGTGCTAGTGGTTTGGTAGCCCCCTACGAGCAGTACTTC
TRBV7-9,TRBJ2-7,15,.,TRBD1,CASSLGGTGGFEQYF,TGTGCCAGCAGCTTAGGTGGGACAGGGGGATTCGAGCAGTACTTC
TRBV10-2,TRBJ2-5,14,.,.,CASSAGRAQETQYF,TGCGCCAGCAGTGCCGGCAGGGCCCAAGAGACCCAGTACTTC
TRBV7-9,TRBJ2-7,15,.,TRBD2,CASSLGAGTVYEQYF,TGTGCCAGCAGCTTAGGAGCGGGGACTGTTTACGAGCAGTACTTC
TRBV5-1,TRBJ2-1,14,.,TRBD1,CASNRGSSYNEQFF,TGCGCCAGTAACAGGGGGAGCTCCTACAATGAGCAGTTCTTC
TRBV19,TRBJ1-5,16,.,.,CASSIEAGDSNQPQHF,TGTGCCAGTAGTATAGAGGCGGGGGATAGCAATCAGCCCCAGCATTTT
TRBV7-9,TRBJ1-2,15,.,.,CASSWDSSGYYGYTF,TGTGCCAGCAGCTGGGATTCGAGTGGCTACTATGGCTACACCTTC